The T cell receptor (beta chain) described here comes from a study of T cell responses to AZD1222 COVID-19 vaccine. General observations from the study: Repertoires were collected only later (after the peak T cell response had occurred).

CDR1 and CDR2 from the germline V gene are SSHAT and FNYEAQ (reference sequence). The CDR3 is 15 amino acids. This clone was recorded only once. Its antigen is as yet unknown. Sequence at one end of the junction differs from germline and may be a read error. Using immunoSEQ multiplex PCR, the repertoire was profiled, and TCRdb retains in-frame clones only, with some absent. The table lists 150,000 or so clones, around 92% of them singletons. This receptor was identified in an adult in good health. Sequenced here: peripheral blood, sampled on day 0 of AZD1222 vaccination. The chain links TRBV7-7 to TRBJ2-5; D is unclear. This chain's CDR3 is CASSSTQTPEETQYF. In DNA form, the CDR3 reads TGTGCTAGCAGCTCGACCCAGACCCCAGAGGAGACCCAGTACTTC.